These T cell receptor beta chains were read from a single sample in a study of shared clonotypes between healthy human individuals. Measured with immunoSEQ multiplex PCR; TCRdb has only the in-frame clones, and not every one. The sample shows 650,000 to 750,000 clones, 60% to 80% of them seen only once. Source material: memory CD4+ T cells sorted from blood. The receptors shown here come from a young woman in good health. The CDR3 runs from the conserved cysteine through the conserved F or W. A D gene is named only where the DNA matches it firmly. Clone size appears in some rows only: once, few, many, or a class for an expanded clone.

D gene: TRBD1
V gene: TRBV6-1
J gene: TRBJ1-2
clone size: .
CDR3 DNA: TGTGCCAGCAGTGACCCTAGGACAGGGTTCTATGGCTACACCTTC
CDR3 protein: CASSDPRTGFYGYTF

D gene: TRBD1
V gene: TRBV10-2
J gene: TRBJ2-7
clone size: .
CDR3 DNA: TGCGCCAGCACTCCGGACAGGGTATACGAGCAGTACTTC
CDR3 protein: CASTPDRVYEQYF

D gene: TRBD1
V gene: TRBV11-2
J gene: TRBJ1-1
clone size: many
CDR3 DNA: TGTGCCAGCAGCTTAGGACAGGGGGACACTGAAGCTTTCTTT
CDR3 protein: CASSLGQGDTEAFF

D gene: .
V gene: TRBV28
J gene: TRBJ1-4
clone size: .
CDR3 DNA: TGTGCCAGCGGGGGGGGAATGGCAACTAATGAAAAACTGTTTTTT
CDR3 protein: CASGGGMATNEKLFF

D gene: .
V gene: TRBV29-1
J gene: TRBJ2-2
clone size: .
CDR3 DNA: TGCAGCGTTGCAAGGGGAAGCACCGGGGAGCTGTTTTTT
CDR3 protein: CSVARGSTGELFF

D gene: .
V gene: TRBV6-5
J gene: TRBJ1-3
clone size: .
CDR3 DNA: TGTGCCAGCAGGGGTACCTCTGGAAACACCATATATTTT
CDR3 protein: CASRGTSGNTIYF

D gene: .
V gene: TRBV7-9
J gene: TRBJ2-3
clone size: many
CDR3 DNA: TGTGCCAGCAGCCACCCCCGGGACGGAGGCACAGATACGCAGTATTTT
CDR3 protein: CASSHPRDGGTDTQYF

D gene: .
V gene: TRBV15
J gene: TRBJ2-3
clone size: .
CDR3 DNA: TGTGCCACCTCTTTCTTGCAGGGGATAACCGGGGATACGCAGTATTTT
CDR3 protein: CATSFLQGITGDTQYF

D gene: TRBD2
V gene: TRBV28
J gene: TRBJ2-7
clone size: .
CDR3 DNA: TGTGCCAGCAGTTTGACGAGTAGCGGGAGGAGATACGAGCAGTACTTC
CDR3 protein: CASSLTSSGRRYEQYF

D gene: TRBD2
V gene: TRBV19
J gene: TRBJ2-7
clone size: .
CDR3 DNA: TGTGCCAGTAGTCCAGCGGGAGTATACGAGCAGTACTTC
CDR3 protein: CASSPAGVYEQYF

D gene: .
V gene: TRBV19
J gene: TRBJ2-3
clone size: .
CDR3 DNA: TGTGCCAGTAGTATCAGGGAAAATACGCAGTATTTT
CDR3 protein: CASSIRENTQYF

D gene: TRBD1
V gene: TRBV19
J gene: TRBJ1-5
clone size: .
CDR3 DNA: TGTGCCAGTAGTAGACGACAGGGCAGGAGCAATCAGCCCCAGCATTTT
CDR3 protein: CASSRRQGRSNQPQHF

D gene: .
V gene: TRBV6-6
J gene: TRBJ1-1
clone size: .
CDR3 DNA: TGTGCCAGCAGCCATCGGGGGAACACTGAAGCTTTCTTT
CDR3 protein: CASSHRGNTEAFF

D gene: .
V gene: TRBV21-1
J gene: TRBJ1-3
clone size: .
CDR3 DNA: TGTGCCAGCAGCAAAGCCCCGTCCTCTGGAAACACCATATATTTT
CDR3 protein: CASSKAPSSGNTIYF

D gene: .
V gene: TRBV2
J gene: TRBJ2-7
clone size: .
CDR3 DNA: TGTGCCAGCAGGGACAGAAGACTCCACGAGCAGTACTTC
CDR3 protein: CASRDRRLHEQYF

D gene: TRBD2
V gene: TRBV5-1
J gene: TRBJ2-1
clone size: .
CDR3 DNA: TGCGCCAGCAGTTGGAACCCGGGACTAGCATACAATGAGCAGTTCTTC
CDR3 protein: CASSWNPGLAYNEQFF

D gene: .
V gene: TRBV4-2
J gene: TRBJ1-4
clone size: .
CDR3 DNA: TGTGCCAGCAGCGCACGGACGGAATCTAATGAAAAACTGTTTTTT
CDR3 protein: CASSARTESNEKLFF

D gene: .
V gene: TRBV21-1
J gene: TRBJ2-1
clone size: .
CDR3 DNA: TGTGCCAGCAGCAAAGCGTTGAGACTGGAGCAGTTCTTC
CDR3 protein: CASSKALRLEQFF

D gene: .
V gene: TRBV28
J gene: TRBJ1-4
clone size: .
CDR3 DNA: TGTGCCAGCAGTACCGTGCTGGCAACTAATGAAAAACTGTTTTTT
CDR3 protein: CASSTVLATNEKLFF

D gene: .
V gene: TRBV28
J gene: TRBJ2-1
clone size: .
CDR3 DNA: TGTGCCAGCAGTGGGGCTTATGAGCAGTTCTTC
CDR3 protein: CASSGAYEQFF

D gene: TRBD1
V gene: TRBV9
J gene: TRBJ2-7
clone size: .
CDR3 DNA: TGTGCCAGCAGCGCCGGACAGGGGGCCGGCATCCCTATCCAGAACTTC
CDR3 protein: CASSAGQGAGIPIQNF

D gene: .
V gene: TRBV10-1
J gene: TRBJ1-5
clone size: few
CDR3 DNA: TGCGCCAGCAGCCTGGGGAGCAGCAATCAGCCCCAGCATTTT
CDR3 protein: CASSLGSSNQPQHF

D gene: .
V gene: TRBV2
J gene: TRBJ1-1
clone size: .
CDR3 DNA: TGTGCCAGCAGTGAGCGGGGGCAGCGGGTTGGTGAAGCTTTCTTT
CDR3 protein: CASSERGQRVGEAFF

D gene: .
V gene: TRBV28
J gene: TRBJ2-7
clone size: .
CDR3 DNA: TGTGCCAGCAGTTTTTCCCGAGGTGGTAGTTCCTACGAGCAGTACTTC
CDR3 protein: CASSFSRGGSSYEQYF

D gene: TRBD1
V gene: TRBV27
J gene: TRBJ1-2
clone size: .
CDR3 DNA: TGTGCCAGCTCCCCTTTGGACAGGGGAAGGGGCTACACCTTC
CDR3 protein: CASSPLDRGRGYTF

D gene: TRBD2
V gene: TRBV28
J gene: TRBJ2-3
clone size: .
CDR3 DNA: TGTGCCAGCAGTCCCCACCCTAGCGGGAGGGCGATAGATACGCAGTATTTT
CDR3 protein: CASSPHPSGRAIDTQYF

D gene: TRBD1
V gene: TRBV28
J gene: TRBJ2-7
clone size: once
CDR3 DNA: TGTGCCAGCAGTCCTCGAGACCGGACAGGCGAGCAGTACTTC
CDR3 protein: CASSPRDRTGEQYF

D gene: TRBD1
V gene: TRBV19
J gene: TRBJ2-1
clone size: once
CDR3 DNA: TGTGCCAGTAGTATAGACACCGGGACAGGAGGCTACAATGAGCAGTTCTTC
CDR3 protein: CASSIDTGTGGYNEQFF

D gene: .
V gene: TRBV11-2
J gene: TRBJ2-5
clone size: .
CDR3 DNA: TGTGCCAGCAGCTTATCCACAGTCCAAGAGACCCAGTACTTC
CDR3 protein: CASSLSTVQETQYF

D gene: .
V gene: TRBV7-9
J gene: TRBJ2-1
clone size: .
CDR3 DNA: TGTGCCAGCAGCTTGAGAACGGGCTCACCTTACAATGAGCAGTTCTTC
CDR3 protein: CASSLRTGSPYNEQFF

D gene: .
V gene: TRBV5-1
J gene: TRBJ1-3
clone size: .
CDR3 DNA: TGCGCCAGCAGCCGGACAACCTCTGGAAACACCATATATTTT
CDR3 protein: CASSRTTSGNTIYF

D gene: .
V gene: TRBV2
J gene: TRBJ2-7
clone size: .
CDR3 DNA: TGTGCCAGCAGTGAGAGGGGGAACATAGCCGAGCAGTACTTC
CDR3 protein: CASSERGNIAEQYF

D gene: .
V gene: TRBV11-3
J gene: TRBJ2-7
clone size: .
CDR3 DNA: TGTGCCAGCAGTTCCGGACCGGGGCCGTACTACGAGCAGTACTTC
CDR3 protein: CASSSGPGPYYEQYF

D gene: TRBD1
V gene: TRBV19
J gene: TRBJ1-3
clone size: .
CDR3 DNA: TGTGCCAGTAGTACCGACAGGGGAGTAGGAAACACCATATATTTT
CDR3 protein: CASSTDRGVGNTIYF

D gene: TRBD2
V gene: TRBV7-8
J gene: TRBJ2-1
clone size: .
CDR3 DNA: TGTGCCAGCAGTGTAACCGGGGTAGCGGGAGGGGGTGAGCAGTTCTTC
CDR3 protein: CASSVTGVAGGGEQFF

D gene: .
V gene: TRBV5-4
J gene: TRBJ2-1
clone size: .
CDR3 DNA: TGTGCCACTCATATTCCCACTACCCCTAACAATGAGCAGTTCTTC
CDR3 protein: CATHIPTTPNNEQFF

D gene: .
V gene: TRBV6-1
J gene: TRBJ1-1
clone size: .
CDR3 DNA: TGTGCCAGCAGTGACGCTGCTAACACTGAAGCTTTCTTT
CDR3 protein: CASSDAANTEAFF

D gene: .
V gene: TRBV18
J gene: TRBJ1-1
clone size: .
CDR3 DNA: TGTGCCAGCTCACCGGCCCGGGACACTGAAGCTTTCTTT
CDR3 protein: CASSPARDTEAFF

D gene: TRBD2
V gene: TRBV11-1
J gene: TRBJ2-7
clone size: .
CDR3 DNA: TGTGCCAGCAGCTTATCTCTAGCGGGAGACGAGCAGTACTTC
CDR3 protein: CASSLSLAGDEQYF

D gene: .
V gene: TRBV7-2
J gene: TRBJ2-2
clone size: few
CDR3 DNA: TGTGCCAGCACCACAGGGTGGGTGGGAACCGGGGAGCTGTTTTTT
CDR3 protein: CASTTGWVGTGELFF

D gene: .
V gene: TRBV2
J gene: TRBJ2-2
clone size: .
CDR3 DNA: TGTGCCAGCAACGTGGGCGTTAACACCGGGGAGCTGTTTTTT
CDR3 protein: CASNVGVNTGELFF

D gene: .
V gene: TRBV5-8
J gene: TRBJ2-1
clone size: .
CDR3 DNA: TGTGCCAGCAGCTTGGCCCCCCGCCAGGGAGACAATGAGCAGTTCTTC
CDR3 protein: CASSLAPRQGDNEQFF

D gene: TRBD1
V gene: TRBV14
J gene: TRBJ2-7
clone size: .
CDR3 DNA: TGTGCCAGCAGCCAAGATCGGACAGGGCGCCGGTACTTC
CDR3 protein: CASSQDRTGRRYF

D gene: .
V gene: TRBV28
J gene: TRBJ1-1
clone size: .
CDR3 DNA: TGTGCCAGCAACCCGCTTGTTGGGGGGTGGAACACTGAAGCTTTCTTT
CDR3 protein: CASNPLVGGWNTEAFF

D gene: .
V gene: TRBV10-3
J gene: TRBJ2-6
clone size: few
CDR3 DNA: TGTGCCACCGAGCCCACAGAGGGGCAGGGGAGCGCTGGGGCCAACGTCCTGACTTTC
CDR3 protein: CATEPTEGQGSAGANVLTF

D gene: TRBD2
V gene: TRBV19
J gene: TRBJ2-1
clone size: .
CDR3 DNA: TGTGCCAGTAGGAAATTAGCGGGAGGGATGGGCCATGAGCAGTTCTTC
CDR3 protein: CASRKLAGGMGHEQFF

D gene: .
V gene: TRBV14
J gene: TRBJ2-7
clone size: .
CDR3 DNA: TGTGCCAGCAGCCAAGGGCCAGGCAGCTCCTACGAGCAGTACTTC
CDR3 protein: CASSQGPGSSYEQYF

D gene: .
V gene: TRBV30
J gene: TRBJ2-3
clone size: .
CDR3 DNA: TGTGCCTGGAGTCGGTTAGAGAGCACAGATACGCAGTATTTT
CDR3 protein: CAWSRLESTDTQYF

D gene: TRBD2
V gene: TRBV14
J gene: TRBJ2-1
clone size: .
CDR3 DNA: TGTGCCAGCAGCCGCCTTACGGGACTAGCGGGAGGGATCAATGAGCAGTTCTTC
CDR3 protein: CASSRLTGLAGGINEQFF

D gene: TRBD2
V gene: TRBV18
J gene: TRBJ2-1
clone size: .
CDR3 DNA: TGTGCCAGCTCGTCGGGACTAGCAGAAATGGGCAATGAGCAGTTCTTC
CDR3 protein: CASSSGLAEMGNEQFF

D gene: .
V gene: TRBV4-1
J gene: TRBJ1-2
clone size: .
CDR3 DNA: TGCGCCAGCAGCCAAGACGGACCGGCGGGGGGGAATGGCTACACCTTC
CDR3 protein: CASSQDGPAGGNGYTF

D gene: TRBD2
V gene: TRBV9
J gene: TRBJ2-1
clone size: .
CDR3 DNA: TGTGCCAGCAGCCCGCAACCCCCGGGGCTAGCGGGAAAGCAGTTCTTC
CDR3 protein: CASSPQPPGLAGKQFF

D gene: .
V gene: TRBV5-8
J gene: TRBJ1-3
clone size: .
CDR3 DNA: TGTGCCAGCAGATCTAAAGAACTCGGCGGGGGAAACACCATATATTTT
CDR3 protein: CASRSKELGGGNTIYF

D gene: TRBD2
V gene: TRBV29-1
J gene: TRBJ2-2
clone size: .
CDR3 DNA: TGCAGCGTTGCGGTTAGCGGGAGCTACACCGGGGAGCTGTTTTTT
CDR3 protein: CSVAVSGSYTGELFF

D gene: TRBD2
V gene: TRBV5-1
J gene: TRBJ2-2
clone size: .
CDR3 DNA: TGCGCCAGCAGCTTTCTAGCGGGAGCTTCTGGCACCGGGGAGCTGTTTTTT
CDR3 protein: CASSFLAGASGTGELFF